This TCR beta chain derives from a study of blood T cell repertoires in COVID-19. Study-wide background: COVID-19 samples, acute and convalescent, were from the United States, Italy and Spain. T cells, B-cell-depleted T cells, or PBMCs provided the cDNA or gDNA that served as material.

Germline trimming cut 0 bases from V and 7 bases from J; bases unmatched to any gene: 7. Germline CDR1 MGHRA, CDR2 YSYEKL. The CDR3 runs to 17 residues. Produced via immunoSEQ multiplex PCR; TCRdb's table is partial and in-frame only. The data show approximately 280,000 clones, with 80% to 95% seen just once and more than 6% held by the top ten. This clone was detected only once. The V call is TRBV4-1, the J call TRBJ2-1; the match to TRBD2 covers 12 bases. The TCR was taken from a woman aged 25 to 45 with COVID-19, enrolled during active disease. The sequenced material came from peripheral blood. The DNA of the CDR3 is TGCGCCAGCAGCCAAGACCTAGCGGGAGGGCCTTGGAATGAGCAGTTCTTC. It encodes CASSQDLAGGPWNEQFF.